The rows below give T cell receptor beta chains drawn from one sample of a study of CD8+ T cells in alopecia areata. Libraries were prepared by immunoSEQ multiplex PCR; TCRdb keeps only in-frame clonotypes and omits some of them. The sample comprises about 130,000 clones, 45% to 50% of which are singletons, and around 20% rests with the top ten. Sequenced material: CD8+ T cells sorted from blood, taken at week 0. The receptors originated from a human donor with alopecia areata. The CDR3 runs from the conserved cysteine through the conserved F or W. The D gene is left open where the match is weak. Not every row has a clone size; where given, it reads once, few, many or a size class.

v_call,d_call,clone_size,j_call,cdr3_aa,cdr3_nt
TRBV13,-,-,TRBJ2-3,CASSLGSTDTQYF,TGTGCCAGCAGCTTAGGTTCCACAGATACGCAGTATTTT
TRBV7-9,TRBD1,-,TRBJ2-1,CASSSWTGHEQFF,TGTGCCAGCAGCTCCTGGACAGGGCATGAGCAGTTCTTC
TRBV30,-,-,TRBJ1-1,CAWSGGNEAFF,TGTGCCTGGAGTGGAGGTAATGAAGCTTTCTTT
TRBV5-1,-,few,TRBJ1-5,CASSLEGGNQPQHF,TGCGCCAGCAGCTTGGAGGGGGGTAATCAGCCCCAGCATTTT
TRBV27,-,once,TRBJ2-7,CASSFSGEILEQYF,TGTGCCAGCAGTTTCAGCGGTGAAATTTTGGAGCAGTACTTC
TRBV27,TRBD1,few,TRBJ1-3,CASRITPTGDTIYF,TGTGCCAGCAGAATAACCCCGACAGGGGACACCATATATTTT
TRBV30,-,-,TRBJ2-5,CAWTSGVGQETQYF,TGTGCCTGGACCTCGGGGGTGGGCCAAGAGACCCAGTACTTC
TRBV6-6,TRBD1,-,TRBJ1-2,CASSHRTGSYGYTF,TGTGCCAGCAGTCACCGGACAGGCTCCTATGGCTACACCTTC
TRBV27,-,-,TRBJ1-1,CASSFGRGGDTEAFF,TGTGCCAGCAGTTTCGGCAGGGGAGGGGACACTGAAGCTTTCTTT
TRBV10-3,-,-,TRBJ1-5,CAISLDSSNQPQHF,TGTGCCATCAGCCTAGACAGTAGCAATCAGCCCCAGCATTTT
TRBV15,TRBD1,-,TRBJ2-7,CATSRDRGHEQYF,TGTGCCACCAGCCGGGACAGGGGCCACGAGCAGTACTTC